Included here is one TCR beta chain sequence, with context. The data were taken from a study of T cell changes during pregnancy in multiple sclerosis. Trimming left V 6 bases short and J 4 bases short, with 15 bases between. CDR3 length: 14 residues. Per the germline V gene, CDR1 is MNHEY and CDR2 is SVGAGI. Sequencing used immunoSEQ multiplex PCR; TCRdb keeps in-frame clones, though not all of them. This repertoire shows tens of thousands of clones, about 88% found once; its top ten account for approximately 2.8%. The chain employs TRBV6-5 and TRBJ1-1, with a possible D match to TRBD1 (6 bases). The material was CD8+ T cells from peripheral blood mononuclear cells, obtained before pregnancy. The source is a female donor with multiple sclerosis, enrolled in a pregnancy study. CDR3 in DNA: TGTGCCAGCAGCGTCAGGGGCTTTGGCACTGAAGCTTTCTTT. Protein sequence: CASSVRGFGTEAFF.